The T cell receptor (beta chain) under discussion was sequenced for a study of blood T cell repertoires in COVID-19. Overall study context: Some COVID-19 samples were acute and others convalescent; all came from the United States, Italy and Spain.

CDR3 length: 14 amino acids. V dropped 2 bases and J dropped 6 bases, with 12 bases sitting between them. Germline V gene lookup returns CDR1 SGHRS and CDR2 YFSETQ. The protocol was immunoSEQ multiplex PCR, while the TCRdb copy is restricted to in-frame clones and leaves out a portion. This sample has 290,000 or so clones, with approximately 89% found just once. Input material: PBMCs or T cells enriched from blood (not recorded which). This chain connects TRBV5-1 to TRBJ2-1; D not certain. The sequence derives from a woman aged 18 to 35 who had recovered from COVID-19. CDR3 sequence: CASSLSPWLNEQFF. The CDR3, as DNA: TGCGCCAGCAGCTTATCCCCCTGGCTCAATGAGCAGTTCTTC.